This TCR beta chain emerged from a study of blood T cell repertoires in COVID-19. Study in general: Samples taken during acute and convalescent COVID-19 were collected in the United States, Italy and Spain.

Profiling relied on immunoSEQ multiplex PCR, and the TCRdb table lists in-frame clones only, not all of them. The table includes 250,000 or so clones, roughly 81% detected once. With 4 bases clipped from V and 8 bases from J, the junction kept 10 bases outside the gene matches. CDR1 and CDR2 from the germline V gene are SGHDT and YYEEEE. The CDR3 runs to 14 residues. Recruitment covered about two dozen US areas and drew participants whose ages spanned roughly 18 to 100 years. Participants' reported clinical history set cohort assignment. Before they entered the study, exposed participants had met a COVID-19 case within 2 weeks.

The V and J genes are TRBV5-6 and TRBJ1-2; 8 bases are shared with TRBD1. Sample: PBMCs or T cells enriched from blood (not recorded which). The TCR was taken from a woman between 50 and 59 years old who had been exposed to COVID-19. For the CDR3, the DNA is TGTGCCAGCAGCCCACTCACAGGGGGTAGGGGCTACACCTTC. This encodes CASSPLTGGRGYTF.